The 28 T cell receptor beta chains listed next were all sequenced from one sample in a study of blood T cell repertoires in COVID-19. Only in-frame clones appear in the TCRdb table, and some are missing; sequencing was by immunoSEQ multiplex PCR. The top ten clones hold just over 8% of a sample with around 500,000 clones, about 85% of them seen once. What was sequenced was PBMCs or T cells enriched from blood (not recorded which). These receptors were taken from a woman aged 60-75 years who had recovered from COVID-19.

The chain employs TRBV12-3 or TRBV12-4 and TRBJ1-2; the D is unclear. Deletions cut 6 bases from V and 0 bases from J, with 8 bases between. The CDR3 has 13 residues. The CDR3 coding sequence is TGTGCCAGCAGAGACTCCTCTAACTATGGCTACACCTTC. Translated: CASRDSSNYGYTF.

The chain combines TRBV6-1 with TRBJ1-3, with TRBD1 matching 7 bases. CDR3 size: 17 residues. J was trimmed by 0 bases and V by 2 bases; bases with no gene match: 7. The germline V gene encodes CDR1 MNHNS and CDR2 SASEGT. The CDR3 here is CASSERKGAASGNTIYF. CDR3 DNA sequence: TGTGCCAGCAGTGAAAGGAAGGGGGCGGCCTCTGGAAACACCATATATTTT.

This clone was seen a few times. The V and J genes are TRBV2 and TRBJ1-2, with no clear D. CDR3 length: 15 residues. Between the trimmed V and J ends, which lost 6 bases and 6 bases, there was a span of 20 bases. CDR1 is SNHLY, CDR2 FYNNEI, per germline. CDR3 bases: TGTGCCAGCAGCCTCTCAGGCTCACCCCTTAATGGCTACACCTTC. Amino acid sequence: CASSLSGSPLNGYTF.

The CDR3 nucleotides are TGTGCCAGCAGTGAGTTAGCGGGGACTGAGCAGTTCTTC. Its protein is CASSELAGTEQFF. J is TRBJ2-1 and V is TRBV27; 8 positions agree with TRBD2. The V gene's germline CDR1 is MNHEY and CDR2 SMNVEV (reference sequence). Trimming at V came to 5 bases and at J to 9 bases, leaving 6 bases not matched to a gene. The CDR3 runs to 13 residues.

This clone was seen a few times. The rearrangement uses TRBV6-2 or TRBV6-3 and TRBJ1-2, with 7 bases aligning to TRBD1. Germline CDR1 and CDR2: MNHEY and SVGEGT. There are 12 residues in the CDR3. V was pared by 5 bases and J by 7 bases, with 4 bases of the junction left unmatched. CDR3 region: CASSMDRIGYTF. The CDR3, as DNA: TGTGCCAGCAGTATGGACAGGATTGGCTACACCTTC.

The chain carries TRBV21-1 and TRBJ1-2; the D call TRBD1 from the table was never checked on the DNA. TRBV21-1 is reported as a pseudogene. This CDR3 has 19 residues. The CDR3 DNA follows: TGTGCCAGCAGCCTCCTGAGGGGGACAGGGGACGGACTAAGGCATGGCTACACCTTC. Translation gives CASSLLRGTGDGLRHGYTF.

This rearrangement joins TRBV24-1 to TRBJ2-5; 9 bases map to TRBD1. J lost 5 bases, V lost 3 bases, and 3 bases had no gene match. Germline V lookup: CDR1 KGHDR, CDR2 SFDVKD. This CDR3 comprises 14 residues. CDR3 bases: TGTGCCACCAGTGATCTCGGACAGGGGGAGACCCAGTACTTC. Its protein product is CATSDLGQGETQYF.

The rearrangement links TRBV10-2 to TRBJ1-6; the D is unclear. V shed 5 bases and J shed 10 bases, with 21 bases lying between them. CDR1 and CDR2 (germline): WSHSY, SAAADI. This CDR3 is built from 16 residues. The CDR3 bases are TGCGCCAGCAGTAACCTTGGACTCAATTCCCTCTCACCCCTCCACTTT. It codes for CASSNLGLNSLSPLHF.

Only a few counts were recorded for this clone. J is TRBJ2-1 and V is TRBV5-1, with TRBD1 as a possible D gene (5 bases). The CDR3 length is 14 residues. Germline V gives CDR1 SGHRS, CDR2 YFSETQ. Trimming stripped 4 bases from V and 5 bases from J, with 13 bases between. CDR3 nucleotides: TGCGCCAGCAGCATTTGGACACCTGACAATGAGCAGTTCTTC. Residues: CASSIWTPDNEQFF.

The gene calls are TRBV6-5 and TRBJ1-1, with 8 bases identical to TRBD1. Trimming at V came to 5 bases and at J to 6 bases, leaving 2 bases not matched to a gene. CDR1 and CDR2 from the germline V gene are MNHEY and SVGAGI. This CDR3 has 12 residues. The CDR3, as DNA: TGTGCCAGCAGTCGACAGGGGCCTGAAGCTTTCTTT. Translation: CASSRQGPEAFF.

In its sample, this clone was seen once. V and J are TRBV24-1 and TRBJ2-7, with D perhaps matching TRBD1 (7 bases). Germline V CDR1 and CDR2: KGHDR, SFDVKD. Trimming took off 1 base at V and 7 bases at J, with 10 bases between the two ends. This CDR3 contains 13 residues. CDR3 amino acids: CATSDLQGREQYF. DNA for the CDR3: TGTGCCACCAGTGATTTACAGGGGAGGGAGCAGTACTTC.

The V gene is TRBV5-1, the J gene TRBJ1-3; D unclear. V lost 7 bases, J lost 0 bases, and 14 bases lay in between. Germline-derived CDR1 and CDR2 are SGHRS and YFSETQ. The CDR3 has 15 residues. The CDR3 region is CASAVSRPSGNTIYF. The CDR3 DNA follows: TGCGCCAGCGCCGTGAGCAGGCCCTCTGGAAACACCATATATTTT. The entire variable domain, with the rest obtained from reference TRBV5-1 and TRBJ1-3, is as follows: KAGVTQTPRYLIKTRGQQVTLSCSPISGHRSVSWYQQTPGQGLQFLFEYFSETQRNKGNFPGRFSGRQFSNSRSEMNVSTLELGDSALYLCASAVSRPSGNTIYFGEGSWLTVV.

The chain combines TRBV27 with TRBJ2-1, with D possibly matching TRBD1 (6 bases). Between the trimmed V and J ends, which lost 6 bases and 11 bases, there was a span of 23 bases. Germline V gene lookup returns CDR1 MNHEY and CDR2 SMNVEV (reference sequence). The CDR3 is made up of 15 amino acids. The DNA of the CDR3 is TGTGCCAGCAGCCGTAAGAGCATCGAACAGGGCCAGCAGTTCTTC. Its protein is CASSRKSIEQGQQFF.

The CDR3 DNA is TGTGCCACCAGCCGGGACAACGGCTATGGCTACACCTTC. Amino acids: CATSRDNGYGYTF. This chain connects TRBV24-1 to TRBJ1-2, with a tentative D call TRBD1 (6 bases). The V gene's germline CDR1 is KGHDR and CDR2 SFDVKD. This CDR3 spans 13 amino acids. Trimming left V 7 bases short and J 4 bases short, with 12 bases between.

There are a few counts of this clone. This sequence joins TRBV2 and TRBJ1-6; D uncertain. Deletions cut 7 bases from V and 9 bases from J, with 22 bases between. CDR3 length: 16 amino acids. Germline V CDR1 and CDR2: SNHLY, FYNNEI. CDR3 in DNA: TGTGCCAGCACCATTTTTTCAGGAGGGTCGAGTTCACCCCTCCACTTT. As protein: CASTIFSGGSSSPLHF.

The V gene is TRBV13, the J gene TRBJ1-2; 9 nucleotides agree with TRBD1. V trimming: 6 bases; J trimming: 8 bases; junction bases outside the gene matches: 7. CDR1 and CDR2 (germline): PRHDT, FYEKMQ (reference sequence). The CDR3 has 13 residues. In DNA, the CDR3 is TGTGCCAGCAGTTTCACAGGGGGCGGCGGCTACACCTTC. Amino acids: CASSFTGGGGYTF.

The genes are TRBV27 and TRBJ1-2, with 8 bases that match TRBD1. This CDR3 has 16 residues. The germline gives CDR1 MNHEY, CDR2 SMNVEV (reference sequence). Trimming took 3 bases from V and 0 from J; bases not matched to a gene: 6. CDR3 DNA: TGTGCCAGCAGTTTTGACGGACAGGGTACTAACTATGGCTACACCTTC. The encoded protein is CASSFDGQGTNYGYTF.

In DNA, the CDR3 is TGTGCCAGCAGTTCACTGCCGACAGGGCAACAGCCCCAGCATTTT. This codes for CASSSLPTGQQPQHF. The genes are TRBV27 and TRBJ1-5; 7 nucleotides line up with TRBD1. After removal of 4 bases from V and 7 bases from J, the junction contained 10 bases not matched to a gene. Germline lookup yields CDR1 MNHEY and CDR2 SMNVEV (reference sequence). The CDR3 has 15 amino acids.

The V gene is TRBV3-1 (or the pseudogene TRBV3-2), the J gene TRBJ2-5; perhaps TRBD2 as D (6 bases). CDR1 LGHDT and CDR2 YNNKEL come from the germline V gene (reference sequence). V lost 1 base and J lost 2, with 14 bases in between. The CDR3 has 16 residues. CDR3 residues: CASSQVYPAGQETQYF. Here the CDR3 DNA reads TGTGCCAGCAGCCAAGTTTACCCAGCGGGTCAAGAGACCCAGTACTTC.

The chain couples TRBV5-1 to TRBJ2-3; D might be TRBD1 (5 bases). The CDR3 is made up of 14 amino acids. The germline V and J ends were trimmed by 5 bases and 1 base, with 11 bases remaining between them. Germline lookup yields CDR1 SGHRS and CDR2 YFSETQ. The CDR3 DNA is TGCGCCAGCAGTAGACAGTATGGCACAGATACGCAGTATTTT. Its translation is CASSRQYGTDTQYF.

This rearrangement joins TRBV7-2 to TRBJ2-2, with TRBD2 matching 9 bases. Germline trimming cut 3 bases from V and 4 bases from J; bases unmatched to any gene: 3. The CDR3 is made up of 15 amino acids. Germline CDR1 SGHTA, CDR2 FQGNSA. The CDR3 DNA follows: TGTGCCAGCAGCTTGCGGGGGGGCTTCACCGGGGAGCTGTTTTTT. Encoded protein: CASSLRGGFTGELFF.

The chain uses TRBV5-8 and TRBJ2-7; TRBD2 might be the D (6 bases). V shed 4 bases and J shed 0 bases, with 17 bases lying between them. The CDR3 is 16 amino acids. Germline V gene data show CDR1 as SGHTS and CDR2 as YDEGEE. CDR3 loop: CASSKGLPGVSYEQYF. CDR3 bases: TGTGCCAGCAGCAAGGGACTCCCTGGAGTCTCCTACGAGCAGTACTTC.

The gene calls are TRBV10-2 and TRBJ1-3; D is perhaps TRBD1 (5 bases). Germline assignment: CDR1 WSHSY and CDR2 SAAADI. This CDR3 is 15 amino acids long. With 5 bases removed from V and 0 bases from J, the gap between germline ends came to 11 bases. CDR3 nucleotides: TGCGCCAGCAGTCCACAGGCGAGCTCTGGAAACACCATATATTTT. As protein: CASSPQASSGNTIYF.

This clone has just one count. CDR3 protein: CASSQTGQGTRNSPLHF. CDR3 DNA sequence: TGTGCCAGCAGCCAAACGGGACAGGGGACGAGGAATTCACCCCTCCACTTT. J is TRBJ1-6 and V is TRBV14; 10 positions match TRBD1. With V trimmed by 2 bases and J by 7 bases, 8 bases remained unmatched. From germline, CDR1 is SGHDN and CDR2 FVKESK. The CDR3 length is 17 residues.

This clone was detected once. The chain links TRBV29-1 to TRBJ2-2; D may be TRBD2 (7 bases). Germline CDR1 and CDR2: SQVTM and ANQGSEA. The CDR3 sequence is 19 residues long. Deletions cut 0 bases from V and 4 bases from J, with 24 bases between. The CDR3 is CSVEDIPWRGPRVTGELFF. CDR3 DNA sequence: TGCAGCGTTGAAGATATCCCCTGGCGGGGGCCTCGCGTCACCGGGGAGCTGTTTTTT.

This clone was counted between two and nine times. The gene calls are TRBV30 and TRBJ1-6; TRBD1 matches at 9 bases. Losses at the gene ends were 0 bases for V and 0 bases for J; bases not matched to a gene: 9. The CDR3 runs to 19 residues. In germline, CDR1 is GTSNPN, CDR2 SVGIG (reference sequence). This CDR3 reads CAWSVAGQGYLSYNSPLHF. CDR3 in DNA: TGTGCCTGGAGTGTAGCTGGACAGGGGTACCTCTCCTATAATTCACCCCTCCACTTT.

The chain carries TRBV19 and TRBJ1-4, with 7 bases fitting TRBD1. The germline V gene has CDR1 LNHDA and CDR2 SQIVND (reference sequence). This CDR3 has 15 residues. Unmatched junction bases numbered 10, after V lost 7 bases and J lost 5 bases. For the CDR3, the DNA is TGTGCCAGTACGTATAAGACAGGGTGGAATGAAAAACTGTTTTTT. Translated, it gives CASTYKTGWNEKLFF.

The chain recombines TRBV27 with TRBJ1-2; 7 bases line up with TRBD1. This CDR3 spans 15 amino acids. V dropped 5 bases and J dropped 5; count of bases not matched to a gene: 11. CDR1 is MNHEY, CDR2 SMNVEV, per germline (reference sequence). DNA for the CDR3: TGTGCCAGCAGTACTTACAGGGGTAGGAGTTATGGCTACACCTTC. Its protein is CASSTYRGRSYGYTF.